This T cell receptor beta chain is from a study of cytomegalovirus exposure and HLA in healthy donors. Regarding the study as a whole: The classifier reportedly diagnosed cytomegalovirus status with high sensitivity and specificity. There were some V segments, including TRBV6-2 and TRBV6-3, excluded as indistinguishable. It was reported in a later analysis that an Asian-associated ancestry cluster showed fewer N-insertions than the roughly 660-donor mean. Earlier findings revealed that most TCR beta V segments proved productive either about 87% or about 30% of the time.

On this clone itself: Antigen specificity is unknown.

The PCR had 60 Vbeta and 13 Jbeta primers. Assay used: immunoSEQ multiplex PCR; TCRdb lists only in-frame clones, some missing. There are roughly 180,000 clones in the sample; about four fifths occur only once, and 2.9% lies in the top ten. The CDR3 runs 15 residues. Germline values: CDR1 MNHEY, CDR2 SMNVEV (reference sequence). With 1 base removed from V and 3 bases from J, the gap between germline ends came to 12 bases. The sequenced sample was PBMCs. The TCR sequence derives from a female donor in good health and CMV-seronegative. V is TRBV27 and J is TRBJ1-1; D gene unclear. The CDR3 nucleotides are TGTGCCAGCAGTTTATTCTGGGTTCAGGACACTGAAGCTTTCTTT. It is translated as CASSLFWVQDTEAFF.